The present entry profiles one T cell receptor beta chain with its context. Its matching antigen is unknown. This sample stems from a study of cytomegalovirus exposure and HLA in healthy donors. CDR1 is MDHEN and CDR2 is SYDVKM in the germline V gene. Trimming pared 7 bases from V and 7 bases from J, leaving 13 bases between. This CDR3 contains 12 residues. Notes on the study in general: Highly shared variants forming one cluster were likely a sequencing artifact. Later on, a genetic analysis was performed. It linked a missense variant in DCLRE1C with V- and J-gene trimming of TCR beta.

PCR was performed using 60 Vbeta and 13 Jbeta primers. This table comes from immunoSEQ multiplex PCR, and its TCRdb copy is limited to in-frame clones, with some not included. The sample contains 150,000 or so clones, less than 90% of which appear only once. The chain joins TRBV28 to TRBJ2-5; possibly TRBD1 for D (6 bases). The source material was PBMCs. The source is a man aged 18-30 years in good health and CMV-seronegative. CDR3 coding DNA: TGTGCCAGCACCGAGCCACAGGGGACCCAGTACTTC. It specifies CASTEPQGTQYF.